Each of the 2 T cell receptor beta chains below was sequenced from the same sample in a study of technical replicates of blood from a few donors. The data were produced by immunoSEQ multiplex PCR, yet TCRdb's version contains in-frame clones alone and is incomplete. The sample includes more than 65,000 clones, more than 80% seen only once; the top ten take around 3.9%. The sample comprised PBMCs. The receptors here all came from a human donor in good health. Some clones in this sample may be carry-over from other donors' samples.

The chain couples TRBV11-2 to TRBJ2-5, with 9 bases identical to TRBD1. V dropped 1 base and J dropped 6; count of bases not matched to a gene: 6. The CDR3 consists of 15 residues. The germline CDR1 and CDR2 sequences are SGHAT and FQNNGV. CDR3 sequence reads: CASSLGAGQGKTQYF. Written as DNA, the CDR3 is TGTGCCAGCAGCTTAGGGGCGGGACAGGGAAAGACCCAGTACTTC. The full variable domain, rest sourced from reference TRBV11-2 and TRBJ2-5, is EAGVAQSPRYKIIEKRQSVAFWCNPISGHATLYWYQQILGQGPKLLIQFQNNGVVDDSQLPKDRFSAERLKGVDSTLKIQPAKLEDSAVYLCASSLGAGQGKTQYFGPGTRLLVL.

The chain employs TRBV18 and TRBJ2-2; D may be TRBD2 (5 bases). From germline, CDR1 is KGHSH and CDR2 LQKENI. The V and J ends lost 10 bases and 7 bases respectively, with 10 bases between them. CDR3 size: 11 residues. The CDR3 DNA reads as TGTGCCACCCGGGGTGGCGGGGAGCTGTTTTTT. Its translation: CATRGGGELFF.